This T cell receptor beta chain was observed in a study of blood T cell repertoires in COVID-19. V dropped 0 bases and J dropped 7 bases, with 11 bases sitting between them. CDR1 SGDLS and CDR2 YYNGEE come from the germline V gene. The CDR3 extends over 15 amino acids. As originally analysed: Nucleated cell counts were estimated from reference gene primer amplification. Sequencing was performed with immunoSEQ multiplex PCR; in TCRdb, only in-frame clones are kept and a portion is missing. The V and J calls and the clone size are those of that table, but D and trimming were determined from the DNA. The sample holds around 290,000 clones, approximately 86% seen once.

Specimen: peripheral blood. The chain is built from TRBV9 and TRBJ1-6; a possible D gene is TRBD1 (5 bases). The clonotype comes from a woman in her 70s with COVID-19, enrolled during active disease. CDR3 in amino acids: CASSVGGAGNSPLHF. The CDR3 DNA follows: TGTGCCAGCAGCGTAGGGGGCGCGGGGAATTCACCCCTCCACTTT.